This section outlines one T cell receptor (beta chain) sequence together with its context. An amount of RNA that ranged from roughly 0.45 to 1 ug was reverse transcribed with random hexamers. The amplification used immunoSEQ multiplex PCR on TCR beta CDR3; it spanned 54 Vbeta and 13 Jbeta. TCRdb recomputed calls from the immunoSEQ multiplex PCR reads with MiXCR, one row per CDR3 protein. The sample has hundreds of thousands of distinct CDR3 sequences, around 85% seen once. The sample comes from a study of CD8 T cells in Susac syndrome. Each multiple sclerosis control was a treatment-naive patient with relapsing-remitting disease that was either stable or active. The CD8+ and CD4+ T cells were negatively isolated, with the TEMRA cells enriched by FACS. Sequencing input: CD8+ T cells from PBMCs. This receptor was identified in a human donor with multiple sclerosis.

DNA for the CDR3: TGTGCCAGCAGCTCACCGGGACGCGGACTCTATGGCTACACCTTC. It yields the protein CASSSPGRGLYGYTF. V is TRBV11-2 and J is TRBJ1-2; perhaps TRBD1 as D (5 bases). V was shortened by 4 bases and J by 4 bases, with 16 bases between the two germline ends. Germline CDR1 and CDR2: SGHAT and FQNNGV. The CDR3 consists of 15 residues.